This entry lists 20 T cell receptor beta chains sequenced from one sample in a study of CD8 T cells in ankylosing spondylitis. One entry per CDR3 protein results from TCRdb running MiXCR on the 5' RACE reads. The sample has fewer than 180,000 distinct CDR3 sequences, roughly 44% seen once; the top ten hold nearly 15%. Sequenced input: synovial fluid, either unsorted or a sorted T cell fraction (not recorded which). The receptor source for this set is a male donor with ankylosing spondylitis.

This clonotype was detected only a few times. The chain couples TRBV20-1 to TRBJ2-5, with a possible D match to TRBD1 (5 bases). The V end was cut by 6 bases, the J end by 5 bases, with 7 bases between. This CDR3 contains 10 residues. Germline V gene data show CDR1 as DFQATT and CDR2 as SNEGSKA (reference sequence). CDR3 residues: CSAKGETQYF. As DNA, the CDR3 is TGCAGTGCCAAGGGGGAGACCCAGTACTTC.

The genes are TRBV7-9 and TRBJ1-1, with D hard to call. The ends were cut back, 4 bases at V and 7 bases at J, with 16 bases in the middle. The CDR3 is made up of 14 amino acids. Germline CDR1 SEHNR, CDR2 FQNEAQ (reference sequence). The CDR3 is CASSSPSRRYEAFF. For the CDR3, the DNA is TGTGCCAGCAGCTCCCCTTCCCGACGATATGAAGCTTTCTTT.

This chain uses TRBV10-3 with TRBJ2-4; 9 bases align to TRBD1. The CDR3 sequence is 17 residues long. V shed 2 bases, J shed 6 bases, and the junction held 11 bases outside the gene matches. Per germline, CDR1 ENHRY and CDR2 SYGVKD. The CDR3 DNA reads TGTGCCATCAGTGAGCCTCGAGCCGGGACAGGGCTAAACATTCAGTACTTC. Translating gives CAISEPRAGTGLNIQYF.

This clonotype was picked up a small number of times. The gene calls are TRBV4-3 and TRBJ2-7; 7 bases fit TRBD1. Germline V gene sequence: CDR1 LGHNA, CDR2 YSLEER. The V segment lost 1 base and the J segment 0 bases; nucleotides outside the gene matches: 6. The CDR3 is made up of 16 amino acids. CDR3 amino acids: CASSQADRDSSYEQYF. For the CDR3, the DNA is TGCGCCAGCAGCCAAGCCGACCGGGACAGCTCCTACGAGCAGTACTTC.

This clonotype occurred once. V usage is TRBV6-2 or TRBV6-3 and J usage is TRBJ2-1; possible D gene TRBD1, 6 bases. Trimming removed 6 bases at V and 6 bases at J, with 12 bases between. There are 13 residues in the CDR3. Germline lookup yields CDR1 MNHEY and CDR2 SVGEGT. CDR3 region: CASSPDSSNEQFF. The CDR3 DNA sequence: TGTGCCAGCAGCCCGGACAGTAGCAATGAGCAGTTCTTC.

V and J are TRBV19 and TRBJ2-1, with 8 bases that match TRBD2. This CDR3 is 15 amino acids long. V lost 8 bases to trimming and J lost 7 bases; unmatched junction nucleotides: 13. Germline V gene sequence: CDR1 LNHDA, CDR2 SQIVND (reference sequence). The CDR3 is CASSPGLEPFNEQFF. The CDR3 coding sequence is TGTGCCAGTTCCCCGGGACTAGAGCCCTTTAATGAGCAGTTCTTC.

This clonotype was counted many times. The J gene is TRBJ2-7, the V gene TRBV5-5; D is uncertain. Trimming removed 3 bases at V and 4 bases at J, with 14 bases between. The CDR3 runs 14 residues. Germline assignment: CDR1 SGHKS and CDR2 YYEKEE (reference sequence). The CDR3: CASSSIVRNYEQYF. The CDR3 DNA reads TGTGCCAGCAGCTCCATCGTTAGGAATTACGAGCAGTACTTC. The variable domain in full, completed from reference TRBV5-5 and TRBJ2-7, reads DAGVTQSPTHLIKTRGQQVTLRCSPISGHKSVSWYQQVLGQGPQFIFQYYEKEERGRGNFPDRFSARQFPNYSSELNVNALLLGDSALYLCASSSIVRNYEQYFGPGTRLTVT.

The chain employs TRBV13 and TRBJ2-6; 9 bases align to TRBD1. Per the germline V gene, CDR1 is PRHDT and CDR2 is FYEKMQ (reference sequence). The CDR3 is 18 amino acids. V was pared by 4 bases and J by 2 bases, with 9 bases of the junction left unmatched. CDR3 amino acids: CASSWRGQGGPGANVLTF. CDR3 in DNA: TGTGCCAGCAGCTGGAGGGGACAGGGAGGTCCTGGGGCCAACGTCCTGACTTTC.

The chain employs TRBV3-1 and TRBJ2-7; 14 bases line up with TRBD2. Germline CDR1 and CDR2: LGHDT and YNNKEL (reference sequence). The CDR3 covers 18 residues. Unmatched junction bases numbered 15, after V lost 4 bases and J lost 7 bases. CDR3 nucleotides: TGTGCCAGCAGCCCGGGACTAGCGGGGGACATGTACCTCTGGGAGCAGTACTTC. Translation: CASSPGLAGDMYLWEQYF.

The table lists this clonotype with a few counts. V and J are TRBV12-3 or TRBV12-4 and TRBJ2-7; D might be TRBD1 or TRBD2, each matching 6 bases. The CDR3 spans 14 residues. Trimming pared 1 base from V and 3 bases from J, leaving 10 bases between. CDR3 region: CASSLGGAHYEQYF. The CDR3 DNA reads TGTGCCAGCAGTTTAGGGGGGGCCCACTACGAGCAGTACTTC.

This clonotype was detected once. The chain joins TRBV18 to TRBJ1-1; the D gene is possibly TRBD1 (5 bases). Looked up from germline, CDR1 is KGHSH and CDR2 is LQKENI. The CDR3 is 17 residues long. V was trimmed by 0 bases and J by 4 bases, leaving 18 bases between them. The CDR3 sequence: CASSPPGGVPMGTEAFF. The CDR3 DNA follows: TGTGCCAGCTCACCACCTGGGGGGGTTCCAATGGGCACTGAAGCTTTCTTT.

The chain joins TRBV6-5 to TRBJ1-1; D is possibly TRBD1 (6 bases). Germline CDR1 reads MNHEY; CDR2 reads SVGAGI. V was shortened by 1 base and J by 3 bases, with 9 bases between the two germline ends. The CDR3 is made up of 14 amino acids. Here the CDR3 reads CASSYLEGDTEAFF. CDR3 nucleotides: TGTGCCAGCAGTTACTTGGAGGGGGACACTGAAGCTTTCTTT.

This clonotype occurred many times. This chain uses TRBV7-9 with TRBJ2-2, with a possible D match to TRBD2 (6 bases). Per germline, CDR1 SEHNR and CDR2 FQNEAQ (reference sequence). The germline V and J ends were trimmed by 8 bases and 5 bases, with 12 bases remaining between them. The CDR3 covers 13 residues. The CDR3 DNA reads as TGTGCCAGCGGAGGGAGTCTGACCGGGGAGCTGTTTTTT. Its translation: CASGGSLTGELFF.

J is TRBJ1-1 and V is TRBV5-1; D possibly corresponds to TRBD1 (5 bases). Trimming stripped 2 bases from V and 0 bases from J, with 11 bases between. The CDR3 runs to 15 residues. The germline gives CDR1 SGHRS, CDR2 YFSETQ. In nucleotides, the CDR3 is TGCGCCAGCAGCTTAGAATGGGGGTTGAACACTGAAGCTTTCTTT. Translation: CASSLEWGLNTEAFF.

This clonotype was counted a few times. The chain couples TRBV20-1 to TRBJ1-1, with D perhaps TRBD1 (6 bases). Per germline, CDR1 DFQATT and CDR2 SNEGSKA (reference sequence). The V and J ends lost 2 bases and 3 bases respectively, with 13 bases between them. This CDR3 comprises 14 residues. The CDR3 is CSARSSTGDTEAFF. The CDR3 DNA is TGCAGTGCTAGAAGTTCGACAGGAGACACTGAAGCTTTCTTT.

The chain uses TRBV7-2 and TRBJ2-7; 9 nucleotides match TRBD2. Germline V CDR1 and CDR2: SGHTA, FQGNSA. Germline trimming cut 4 bases from V and 2 bases from J; bases unmatched to any gene: 3. The CDR3 length is 14 residues. In DNA, the CDR3 is TGTGCCAGCAGCTACGGACTAGCGACCTACGAGCAGTACTTC. It encodes CASSYGLATYEQYF.

This clonotype was found a few times. The chain links TRBV5-1 to TRBJ2-1; tentatively, D is TRBD1 (6 bases). Germline V lookup: CDR1 SGHRS, CDR2 YFSETQ. V lost 0 bases to trimming and J lost 4 bases, with 17 bases between them. The length of the CDR3 is 17 residues. CDR3 amino acids: CASSLEGWGHLYNEQFF. CDR3 coding DNA: TGCGCCAGCAGCTTGGAAGGGTGGGGACACCTTTACAATGAGCAGTTCTTC.

This clonotype appeared a single time. This chain joins TRBV7-2 and TRBJ1-1; no clear D. This CDR3 has 13 amino acids. CDR1 is SGHTA and CDR2 is FQGNSA in the germline V gene. Trimming removed 4 bases at V and 4 bases at J, with 10 bases between. This CDR3 reads CASSSRVGTEAFF. The CDR3 DNA reads TGTGCCAGCAGCTCCCGTGTAGGCACTGAAGCTTTCTTT.

The chain carries TRBV3-1 and TRBJ2-1, with D perhaps assigned TRBD1 or TRBD2 (5 bases each). CDR1 LGHDT and CDR2 YNNKEL come from the germline V gene (reference sequence). This CDR3 has 17 residues. V was trimmed by 1 base and J by 4 bases, leaving 17 bases between them. The DNA of the CDR3 is TGTGCCAGCAGCCAAGGGCGTGAGGGGCGCAGATACAATGAGCAGTTCTTC. It is translated as CASSQGREGRRYNEQFF.

This clonotype occurred a few times. This rearrangement joins TRBV20-1 to TRBJ2-5; weak D call: TRBD2 (6 bases). This CDR3 is built from 16 residues. CDR1 DFQATT and CDR2 SNEGSKA come from the germline V gene (reference sequence). Between the trimmed V and J ends, which lost 0 bases and 2 bases, there was a span of 16 bases. This chain's CDR3 is CSARDILAVQQETQYF. The DNA of the CDR3 is TGCAGTGCTAGAGACATTTTAGCGGTTCAACAAGAGACCCAGTACTTC.